This T cell receptor beta chain was obtained from a study of neurological immune-mediated disorders. Trimming removed 1 base from V and 3 bases from J, with 10 bases in between. The CDR3 is made up of 14 amino acids. CDR1 and CDR2 from the germline V gene are SGHDN and FVKESK. The sample holds many counts of this clonotype. The antigen is undetermined. Broader study findings: Because no CDR3 amino acid sequences were shared across subjects by expanded clones, private repertoires were suggested in all groups.

The time point here: longitudinal time-point 2. Each CDR3 protein gets one entry after TCRdb re-called the 5' RACE reads with MiXCR. This sample yields about 49,000 distinct CDR3 sequences, of which roughly 13% are seen a single time; 3.5% to 5.5% belongs to the top ten. The sequence came from a male donor with HTLV-1-associated myelopathy (HAM/TSP). The sequencing sample was made of PBMCs. The chain carries TRBV14 and TRBJ2-7; D perhaps matches TRBD2 (5 bases). The CDR3: CASSQAGRGYEQYF. CDR3 nucleotides: TGTGCCAGCAGCCAAGCAGGACGGGGCTACGAGCAGTACTTC.